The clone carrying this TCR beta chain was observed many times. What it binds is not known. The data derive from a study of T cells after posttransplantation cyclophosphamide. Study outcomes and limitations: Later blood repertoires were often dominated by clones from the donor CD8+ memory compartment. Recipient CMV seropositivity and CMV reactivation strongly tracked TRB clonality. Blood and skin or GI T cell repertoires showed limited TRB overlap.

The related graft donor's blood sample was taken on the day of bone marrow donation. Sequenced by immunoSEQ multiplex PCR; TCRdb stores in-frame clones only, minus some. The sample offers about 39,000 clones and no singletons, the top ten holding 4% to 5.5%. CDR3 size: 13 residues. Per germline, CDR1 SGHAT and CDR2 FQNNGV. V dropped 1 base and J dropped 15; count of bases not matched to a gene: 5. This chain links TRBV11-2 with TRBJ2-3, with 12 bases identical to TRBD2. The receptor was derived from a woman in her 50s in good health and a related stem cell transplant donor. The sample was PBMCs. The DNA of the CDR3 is TGTGCCAGCAGCTTAGGGGGGACTAGCGGGTTCTATTTT. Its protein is CASSLGGTSGFYF.